This T cell receptor beta chain was obtained from a study of cytomegalovirus exposure and HLA in healthy donors. Findings of the study overall: Looking again later, the authors saw that most CMV-associated TCR beta chains seemed HLA-restricted. Donors belonging to an Asian-associated ancestry cluster reportedly showed fewer N-insertions in productive TCRs than the roughly 670-donor mean, according to what a later analysis found. Of the V segments, some could not be distinguished, including TRBV6-2 and TRBV6-3, and were excluded.

Points on this clone: Its target is not known.

PCR primers comprised 60 Vbeta and 13 Jbeta primers. Data came from immunoSEQ multiplex PCR; TCRdb stores just in-frame clones and leaves some out. The sample gives 150,000 to 200,000 clones, roughly 90% of which show up once; roughly 2% is in the top ten. There are 16 residues in the CDR3. The sequence was collected from a woman younger than 35 in good health and CMV-seronegative. The sequenced sample consisted of PBMCs. V and J are TRBV21-1 and TRBJ1-6. TRBV21-1 corresponds to a pseudogene. The CDR3 region is CASSKGRGLKESPLHF. CDR3 DNA sequence: TGTGCCAGCAGCAAAGGGCGGGGGCTAAAGGAATCACCCCTCCACTTT.